The subject of this entry is one T cell receptor (beta chain). Its antigen remains unidentified. The CDR3 has 15 amino acids. CDR1 and CDR2 (germline): SGDLS, YYNGEE. V lost 1 base, J lost 2 bases, and 9 bases lay in between. The record originates from a study of radiotherapy plus CTLA-4 blockade in lung cancer. Study information: Among patients, over 15% showed objective responses, and over 30% had disease control.

Broader study findings: Blood-borne expansion of tumor-derived TCR clones followed radiotherapy plus ipilimumab. Early clone dynamics of blood T cells, plus interferon-beta, reportedly predicted response best.

The repertoire was sequenced with immunoSEQ multiplex PCR; TCRdb's copy has only in-frame clones and lacks some. The data hold some 30,000 clones, with under 85% observed a single time. Focal radiation was given together with CTLA-4 blockade (ipilimumab) to patients with chemo-refractory metastatic non-small-cell lung cancer. The sequencing used peripheral blood, collected from a patient treated with radiotherapy plus ipilimumab. This chain connects TRBV9 to TRBJ2-2; D unclear. The receptor was isolated from a human donor with non-small cell lung cancer that progressed on radiotherapy plus ipilimumab. In DNA, the CDR3 is TGTGCCAGCAGCGTAAGCGACCCAAACACCGGGGAGCTGTTTTTT. The encoded protein is CASSVSDPNTGELFF.